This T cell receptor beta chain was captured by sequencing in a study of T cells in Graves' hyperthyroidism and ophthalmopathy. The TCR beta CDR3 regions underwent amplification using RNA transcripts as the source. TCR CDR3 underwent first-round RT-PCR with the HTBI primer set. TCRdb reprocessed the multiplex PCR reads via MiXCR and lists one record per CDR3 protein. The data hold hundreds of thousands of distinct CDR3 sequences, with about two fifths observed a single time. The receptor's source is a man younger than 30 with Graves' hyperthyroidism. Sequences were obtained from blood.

Written as DNA, the CDR3 is TGTGCCAGCAGCCCAGGGGGTAGGCTGGGTGGCTACACCTTC. Its protein is CASSPGGRLGGYTF. The chain joins TRBV5-6 to TRBJ1-2; 7 bases agree with TRBD1. The germline V gene has CDR1 SGHDT and CDR2 YYEEEE. V lost 4 bases, J lost 7 bases, and 10 bases stayed unmatched. The length of the CDR3 is 14 residues.